This TCR beta chain was sequenced during a study of blood T cells in healthy people across ages. The study, taken as a whole, reports: Researchers said unsorted PBMCs prevented a conclusive naive versus antigen-experienced comparison.

This CDR3 has 15 residues. Germline V gene data show CDR1 as MNHEY and CDR2 as SMNVEV (reference sequence). Trimming removed 2 bases from V and 3 bases from J; junction bases left unmatched: 4. It was with a sample-barcoded 5' primer and a J-beta primer mix that a second PCR of about 7 to 12 cycles was run. In TCRdb, the 5' RACE reads were re-called with MiXCR into one record per CDR3 protein. The sample records about 1.8 million distinct CDR3 sequences, about 50% being singletons. This clonotype occurred a few times. Its antigen is as yet unknown. This chain uses TRBV27 with TRBJ2-3, with 8 bases matching TRBD1. The TCR was taken from a woman aged 40 to 50 in good health. The specimen sequenced was blood. The CDR3 nucleotides read TGTGCCAGCAGTTTAGTGGGACAGGCTACAGATACGCAGTATTTT. It yields the protein CASSLVGQATDTQYF.